This TCR beta chain originates from a study of shared clonotypes between healthy human individuals. Study-wide results and limits: Blood was the sole source, and tissue repertoires probably differ.

Profiled with immunoSEQ multiplex PCR; TCRdb holds only in-frame clones, not every one. Here the sample spans 950,000 to 1,100,000 clones, about 75% being singletons. Turning to this clone: Its specificity is unknown.

Donors comprised healthy HIV-negative adults lacking recent acute infections or vaccinations. The CDR3 extends over 13 amino acids. Trimming cost V 0 bases and J 6 bases, with 10 bases left between them. The germline CDR1 and CDR2 sequences are SGHKS and YYEKEE (reference sequence). The sequence was collected from a man aged 18 to 30 in good health. Material for sequencing was memory CD4+ T cells sorted from blood. Subset reported: CD45RA-negative fraction. This chain joins TRBV5-5 and TRBJ2-7; D ambiguous. The CDR3 here is CASSLVGYGEQYF. The DNA of the CDR3 is TGTGCCAGCAGCTTGGTAGGGTATGGCGAGCAGTACTTC.